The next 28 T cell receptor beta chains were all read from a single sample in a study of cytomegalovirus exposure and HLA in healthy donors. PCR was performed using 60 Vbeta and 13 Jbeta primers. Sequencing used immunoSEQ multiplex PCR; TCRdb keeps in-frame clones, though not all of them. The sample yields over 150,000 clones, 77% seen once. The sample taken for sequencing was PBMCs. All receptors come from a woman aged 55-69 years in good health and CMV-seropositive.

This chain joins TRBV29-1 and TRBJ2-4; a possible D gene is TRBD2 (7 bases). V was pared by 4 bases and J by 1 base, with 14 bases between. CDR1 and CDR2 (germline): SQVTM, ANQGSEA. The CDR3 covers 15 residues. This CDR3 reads CSVVEGGVAKNIQYF. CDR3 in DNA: TGCAGCGTTGTTGAGGGGGGGGTTGCCAAAAACATTCAGTACTTC.

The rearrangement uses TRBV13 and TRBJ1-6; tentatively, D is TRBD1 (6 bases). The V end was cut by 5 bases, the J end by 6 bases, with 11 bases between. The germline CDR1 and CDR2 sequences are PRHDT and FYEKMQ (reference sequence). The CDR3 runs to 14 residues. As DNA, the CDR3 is TGTGCCAGCAGCCTCACAGGGAGTAATTCACCCCTCCACTTT. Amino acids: CASSLTGSNSPLHF.

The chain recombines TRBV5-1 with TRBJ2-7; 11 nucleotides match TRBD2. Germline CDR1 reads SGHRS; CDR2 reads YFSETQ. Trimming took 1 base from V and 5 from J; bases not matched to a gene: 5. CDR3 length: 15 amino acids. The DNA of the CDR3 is TGCGCCAGCAGCTTGTTCCTTAGCGGGAGGGACGAGCAGTACTTC. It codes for CASSLFLSGRDEQYF.

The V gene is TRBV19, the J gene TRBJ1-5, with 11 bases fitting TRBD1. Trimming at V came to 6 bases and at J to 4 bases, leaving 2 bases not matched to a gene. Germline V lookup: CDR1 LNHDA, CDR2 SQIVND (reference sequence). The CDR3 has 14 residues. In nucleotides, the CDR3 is TGTGCCAGTAGGGACAGGGGGCCGAATCAGCCCCAGCATTTT. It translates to CASRDRGPNQPQHF.

The CDR3 reads CASSLRGTLNSPLHF. CDR3 DNA: TGTGCCAGCAGCTTGCGGGGTACTCTGAATTCACCCCTCCACTTT. The chain is built from TRBV5-8 and TRBJ1-6; no clear D gene. Looked up from germline, CDR1 is SGHTS and CDR2 is YDEGEE. CDR3 length: 15 residues. The V gene lost 1 base and the J gene lost 7 bases, with 12 bases spanning the gap.

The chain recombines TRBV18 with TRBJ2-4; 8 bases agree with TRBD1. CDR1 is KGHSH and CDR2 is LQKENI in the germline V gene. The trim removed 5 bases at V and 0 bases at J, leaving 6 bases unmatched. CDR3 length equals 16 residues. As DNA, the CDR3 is TGTGCCAGCTCATTGACAGGGGCTTCAGCCAAAAACATTCAGTACTTC. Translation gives CASSLTGASAKNIQYF.

This CDR3 reads CASSGTAGTQYF. The CDR3 DNA is TGTGCCAGCAGCGGGACTGCAGGGACCCAGTACTTC. The chain carries TRBV11-3 and TRBJ2-5, with a weak D call TRBD2 (6 bases). The CDR3 is 12 residues long. V was clipped by 5 bases and J by 7 bases, with 11 bases between them. Germline CDR1 is SGHNT and CDR2 is YENEEA.

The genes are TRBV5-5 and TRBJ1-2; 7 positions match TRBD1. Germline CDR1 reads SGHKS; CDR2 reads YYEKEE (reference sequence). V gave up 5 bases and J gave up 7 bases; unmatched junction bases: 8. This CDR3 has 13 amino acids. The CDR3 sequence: CASRATGATGYTF. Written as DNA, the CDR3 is TGTGCCAGCAGGGCCACAGGGGCAACTGGCTACACCTTC.

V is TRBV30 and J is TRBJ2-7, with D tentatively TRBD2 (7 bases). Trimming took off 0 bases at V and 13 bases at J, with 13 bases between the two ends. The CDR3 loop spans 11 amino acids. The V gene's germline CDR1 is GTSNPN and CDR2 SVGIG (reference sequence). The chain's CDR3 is CAWSVAGAVYF. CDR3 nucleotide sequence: TGTGCCTGGAGTGTTGCGGGGGCCGTATACTTC.

Here the CDR3 DNA reads TGTGCCAGCAGCTCCAGACAGGGACCCTACAATGAGCAGTTCTTC. This translates into CASSSRQGPYNEQFF. The chain is built from TRBV11-1 and TRBJ2-1, with 7 bases identical to TRBD1. Germline lookup yields CDR1 SGHAT and CDR2 FQDESV (reference sequence). J lost 2 bases, V lost 4 bases, and 5 bases had no gene match. The length of the CDR3 is 15 residues.

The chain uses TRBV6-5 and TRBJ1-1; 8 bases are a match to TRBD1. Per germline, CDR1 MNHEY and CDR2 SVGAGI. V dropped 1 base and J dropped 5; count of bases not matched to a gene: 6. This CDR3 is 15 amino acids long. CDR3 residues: CASSYWGTGRTEAFF. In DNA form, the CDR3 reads TGTGCCAGCAGTTACTGGGGGACAGGAAGAACTGAAGCTTTCTTT.

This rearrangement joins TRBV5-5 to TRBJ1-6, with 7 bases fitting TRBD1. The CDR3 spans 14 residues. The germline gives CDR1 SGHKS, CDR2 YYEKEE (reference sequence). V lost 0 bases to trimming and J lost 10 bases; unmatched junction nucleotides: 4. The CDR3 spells CASSLANRGSPLHF. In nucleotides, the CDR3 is TGTGCCAGCAGCTTGGCCAACAGGGGATCACCCCTCCACTTT.

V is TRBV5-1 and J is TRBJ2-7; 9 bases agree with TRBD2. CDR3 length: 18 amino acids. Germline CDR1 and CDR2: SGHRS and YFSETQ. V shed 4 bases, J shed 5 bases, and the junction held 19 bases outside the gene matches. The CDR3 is CASSRGGLAGLGTHEQYF. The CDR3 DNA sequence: TGCGCCAGCAGCCGGGGGGGGCTAGCGGGATTAGGAACCCACGAGCAGTACTTC. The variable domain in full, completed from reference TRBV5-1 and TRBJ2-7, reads KAGVTQTPRYLIKTRGQQVTLSCSPISGHRSVSWYQQTPGQGLQFLFEYFSETQRNKGNFPGRFSGRQFSNSRSEMNVSTLELGDSALYLCASSRGGLAGLGTHEQYFGPGTRLTVT.

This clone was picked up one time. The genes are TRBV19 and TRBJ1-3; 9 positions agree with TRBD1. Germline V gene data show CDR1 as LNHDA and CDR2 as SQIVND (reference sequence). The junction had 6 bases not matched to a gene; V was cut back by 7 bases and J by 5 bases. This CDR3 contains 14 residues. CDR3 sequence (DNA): TGTGCCAGTAAAGGACAGGGGTTACGAAACACCATATATTTT. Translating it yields CASKGQGLRNTIYF.

The CDR3 nucleotides are TGTGCCAGCAGACAGGGGTATCAGCCCCAGCATTTT. This gives the protein CASRQGYQPQHF. The chain combines TRBV21-1 with TRBJ1-5; TRBD1, as called in the table, went unchecked against the DNA. TRBV21-1 has pseudogene status. The CDR3 has 12 amino acids.

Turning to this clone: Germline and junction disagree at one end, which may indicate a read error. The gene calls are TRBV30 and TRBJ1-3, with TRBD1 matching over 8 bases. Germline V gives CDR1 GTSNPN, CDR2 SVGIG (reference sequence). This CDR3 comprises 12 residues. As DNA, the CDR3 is TGTGCTTGGACAGGGAGGGGAAACACCATATATTTT. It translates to CAWTGRGNTIYF.

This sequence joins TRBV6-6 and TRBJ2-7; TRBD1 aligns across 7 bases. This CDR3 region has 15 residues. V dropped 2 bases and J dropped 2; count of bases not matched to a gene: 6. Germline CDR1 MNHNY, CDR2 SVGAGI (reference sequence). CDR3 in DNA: TGTGCCAGCAGTTACACCCGGGACAGTGCCTACGAGCAGTACTTC. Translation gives CASSYTRDSAYEQYF.

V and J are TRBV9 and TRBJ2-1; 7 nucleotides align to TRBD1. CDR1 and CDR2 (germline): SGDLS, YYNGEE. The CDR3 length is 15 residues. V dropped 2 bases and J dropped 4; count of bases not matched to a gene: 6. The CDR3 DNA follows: TGTGCCAGCAGCGTTCTCGGGACAGAATACAATGAGCAGTTCTTC. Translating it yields CASSVLGTEYNEQFF. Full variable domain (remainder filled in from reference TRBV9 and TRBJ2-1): DSGVTQTPKHLITATGQRVTLRCSPRSGDLSVYWYQQSLDQGLQFLIQYYNGEERAKGNILERFSAQQFPDLHSELNLSSLELGDSALYFCASSVLGTEYNEQFFGPGTRLTVL.

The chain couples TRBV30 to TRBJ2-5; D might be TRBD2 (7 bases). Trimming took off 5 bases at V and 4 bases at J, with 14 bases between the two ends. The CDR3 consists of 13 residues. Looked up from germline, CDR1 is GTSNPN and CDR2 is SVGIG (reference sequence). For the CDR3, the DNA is TGTGCCTGGGGGAAGGGGGGGGGAGAGACCCAGTACTTC. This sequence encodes CAWGKGGGETQYF.

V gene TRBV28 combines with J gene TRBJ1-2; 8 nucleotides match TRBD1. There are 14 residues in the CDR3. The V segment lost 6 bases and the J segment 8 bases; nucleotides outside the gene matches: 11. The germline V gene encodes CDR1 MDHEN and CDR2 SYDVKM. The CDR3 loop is CASREARGLGGYTF. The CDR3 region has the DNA TGTGCCAGCAGAGAAGCCAGGGGGCTCGGCGGCTACACCTTC.

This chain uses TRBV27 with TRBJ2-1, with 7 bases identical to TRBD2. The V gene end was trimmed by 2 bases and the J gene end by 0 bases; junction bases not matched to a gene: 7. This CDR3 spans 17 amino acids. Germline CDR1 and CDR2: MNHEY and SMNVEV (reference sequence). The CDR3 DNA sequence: TGTGCCAGCAGTTTAAGAGCGAGCGGGGTCTCCTACAATGAGCAGTTCTTC. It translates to CASSLRASGVSYNEQFF.

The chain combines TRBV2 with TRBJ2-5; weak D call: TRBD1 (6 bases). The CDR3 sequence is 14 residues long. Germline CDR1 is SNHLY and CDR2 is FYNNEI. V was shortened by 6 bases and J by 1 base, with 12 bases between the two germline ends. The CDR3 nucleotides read TGTGCCAGCAGGACGGGACAACTCCAAGAGACCCAGTACTTC. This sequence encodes CASRTGQLQETQYF.

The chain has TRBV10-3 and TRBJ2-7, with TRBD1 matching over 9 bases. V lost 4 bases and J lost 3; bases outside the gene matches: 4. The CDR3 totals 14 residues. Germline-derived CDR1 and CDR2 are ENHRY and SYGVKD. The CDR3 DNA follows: TGTGCCATCAGTGCTACAGGGGGCTTCTACGAGCAGTACTTC. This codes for CAISATGGFYEQYF.

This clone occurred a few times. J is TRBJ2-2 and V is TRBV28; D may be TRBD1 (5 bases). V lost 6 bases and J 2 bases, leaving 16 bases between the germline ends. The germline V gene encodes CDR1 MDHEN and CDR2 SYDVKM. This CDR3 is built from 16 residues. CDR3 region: CASSLPAGINTGELFF. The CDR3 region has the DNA TGTGCCAGCAGCCTCCCGGCAGGGATAAACACCGGGGAGCTGTTTTTT. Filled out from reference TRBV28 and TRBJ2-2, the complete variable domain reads DVKVTQSSRYLVKRTGEKVFLECVQDMDHENMFWYRQDPGLGLRLIYFSYDVKMKEKGDIPEGYSVSREKKERFSLILESASTNQTSMYLCASSLPAGINTGELFFGEGSRLTVL.

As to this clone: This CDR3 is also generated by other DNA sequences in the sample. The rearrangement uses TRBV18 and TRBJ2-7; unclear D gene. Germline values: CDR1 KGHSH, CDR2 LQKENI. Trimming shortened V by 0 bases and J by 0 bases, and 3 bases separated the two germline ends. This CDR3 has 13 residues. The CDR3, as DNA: TGTGCCAGCTCACCACCGAGCTCCTACGAGCAGTACTTC. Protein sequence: CASSPPSSYEQYF.

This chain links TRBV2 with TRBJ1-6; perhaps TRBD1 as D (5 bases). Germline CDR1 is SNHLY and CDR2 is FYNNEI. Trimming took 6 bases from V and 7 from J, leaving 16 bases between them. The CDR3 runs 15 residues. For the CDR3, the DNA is TGTGCCAGCAGGCCGGGACTCAGAGCAAATTCACCCCTCCACTTT. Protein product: CASRPGLRANSPLHF.

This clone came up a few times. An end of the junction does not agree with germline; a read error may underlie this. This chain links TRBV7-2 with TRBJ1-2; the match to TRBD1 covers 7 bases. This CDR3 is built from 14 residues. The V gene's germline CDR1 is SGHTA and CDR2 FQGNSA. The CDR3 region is CASSLGSYGQAASF. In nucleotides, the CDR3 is TGTGCCAGCAGCTTAGGGTCGTACGGACAGGCTGCCTCCTTC. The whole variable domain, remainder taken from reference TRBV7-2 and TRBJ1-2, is GAGVSQSPSNKVTEKGKDVELRCDPISGHTALYWYRQSLGQGLEFLIYFQGNSAPDKSGLPSDRFSAERTGGSVSTLTIQRTQQEDSAVYLCASSLGSYGQAASFGSGTRLTVV.

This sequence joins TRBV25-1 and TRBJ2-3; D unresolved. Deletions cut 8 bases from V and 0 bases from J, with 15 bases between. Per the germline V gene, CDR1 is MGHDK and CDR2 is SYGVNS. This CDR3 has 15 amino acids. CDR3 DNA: TGTGCCAGCGGCGACTTGTGGATGAGCACAGATACGCAGTATTTT. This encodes CASGDLWMSTDTQYF. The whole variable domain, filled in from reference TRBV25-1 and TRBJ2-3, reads EADIYQTPRYLVIGTGKKITLECSQTMGHDKMYWYQQDPGMELHLIHYSYGVNSTEKGDLSSESTVSRIRTEHFPLTLESARPSHTSQYLCASGDLWMSTDTQYFGPGTRLTVL.